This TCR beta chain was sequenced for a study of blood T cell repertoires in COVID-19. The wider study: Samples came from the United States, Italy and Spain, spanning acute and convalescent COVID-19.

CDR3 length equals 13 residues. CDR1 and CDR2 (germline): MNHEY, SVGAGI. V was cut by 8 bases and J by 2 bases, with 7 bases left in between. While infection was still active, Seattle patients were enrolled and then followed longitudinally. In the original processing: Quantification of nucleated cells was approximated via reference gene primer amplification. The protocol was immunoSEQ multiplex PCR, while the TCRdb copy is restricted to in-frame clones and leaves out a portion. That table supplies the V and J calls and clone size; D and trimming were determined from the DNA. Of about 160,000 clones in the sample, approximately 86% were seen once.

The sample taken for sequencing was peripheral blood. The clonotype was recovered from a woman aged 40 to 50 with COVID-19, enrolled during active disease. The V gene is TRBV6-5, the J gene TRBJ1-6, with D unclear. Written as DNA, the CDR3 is TGTGCCAGCCGGTTGACCTATAATTCACCCCTCCACTTT. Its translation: CASRLTYNSPLHF.